This T cell receptor beta chain was obtained from a study of cytomegalovirus exposure and HLA in healthy donors. Study-wide context: A prior analysis found about 110 million unique TCR beta sequences from 170 million or so T cells.

After removal of 6 bases from V and 1 base from J, the junction contained 4 bases not matched to a gene. There are 15 residues in the CDR3. Germline CDR1 SGHNT, CDR2 YENEEA. A note on this clone: Its target is not known.

It was with 60 Vbeta and 13 Jbeta primers that the PCR ran. The protocol was immunoSEQ multiplex PCR, while the TCRdb copy is restricted to in-frame clones and leaves out a portion. This table has 170,000 or so clones, almost 85% appearing once. Study-wide findings and caveats: With further analysis later on, most CMV-associated TCR beta chains appeared HLA-restricted.

This sequence joins TRBV11-3 and TRBJ2-2; the match to TRBD1 covers 8 bases. The sample taken for sequencing was PBMCs. The TCR originated in a boy between 2 and 10 years old in good health and CMV-seronegative. CDR3 protein: CASSSDRGNTGELFF. CDR3 in DNA: TGTGCCAGCAGTTCCGACAGGGGGAACACCGGGGAGCTGTTTTTT.